This T cell receptor (beta chain) was recovered during a study of T cells in Graves' hyperthyroidism and ophthalmopathy. Looking at the study overall: At initial diagnosis, before any treatment had begun, peripheral blood was obtained.

Germline V lookup: CDR1 SGHTA, CDR2 FQGNSA. The CDR3 spans 15 residues. Trimming took 5 bases from V and 2 from J, leaving 15 bases between them. Regions amplified from RNA transcripts were the TCR beta CDR3 regions. The TCR CDR3 first-round RT-PCR relied on the HTBI primer set. TCRdb itself ran the multiplex PCR reads through MiXCR, one entry per CDR3 protein. Altogether about 840,000 distinct CDR3 sequences are present, more than 30% being singletons, with the ten largest covering more than 7%. The patients, who ranged from 18 to 65 in age, presented with newly diagnosed hyperthyroidism lasting under 2 months. PBMCs stemmed from 10 ml fresh peripheral blood. Overall study results and limits: Most expanded thyroid clonotypes above 0.001 also appeared in blood.

This clonotype was counted between two and nine times. Antigen: not known. The sample comprised blood. The chain recombines TRBV7-2 with TRBJ1-1; no reliable D call. The receptor comes from a man younger than 35 with Graves' hyperthyroidism. Here the CDR3 DNA reads TGTGCCAGCAGCCTAAGGGCGACGCACAACACTGAAGCTTTCTTT. This translates into CASSLRATHNTEAFF. Using reference TRBV7-2 and TRBJ1-1 for the parts outside the CDR3, the full variable domain is GAGVSQSPSNKVTEKGKDVELRCDPISGHTALYWYRQSLGQGLEFLIYFQGNSAPDKSGLPSDRFSAERTGGSVSTLTIQRTQQEDSAVYLCASSLRATHNTEAFFGQGTRLTVV.